This TCR beta chain was identified in a study of lymphopenia after photon versus proton radiotherapy. Points on this clone: What it recognizes is unknown.

Findings and limits, study-wide: Survival link was tested only in deceased patients; proton benefit remains a possibility. Photon-treated patients lost naive T cells and TCR diversity; proton-treated stayed stable. Oligoclonal CD8+ Temra expansion after nadir drove photon patients' diversity drop. In patients who died, overall survival fell as post-nadir TCR diversity dropped more.

The germline V and J ends were trimmed by 0 bases and 5 bases, with 7 bases remaining between them. The CDR3 extends over 14 amino acids. CDR1 is SGHTA and CDR2 is FQGNSA in the germline V gene. The protocol was immunoSEQ multiplex PCR, while the TCRdb copy is restricted to in-frame clones and leaves out a portion. Here the sample spans fewer than 35,000 clones, roughly 88% being singletons. Sequenced material: peripheral blood, taken from a patient treated with photon-based radiotherapy. This chain connects TRBV7-2 to TRBJ1-4, with a weak D call TRBD1 (5 bases). This sequence originates from a woman in her 50s with pancreatic cancer. The CDR3 DNA reads TGTGCCAGCAGCTTAGCGGGGGTCAATGAAAAACTGTTTTTT. Protein product: CASSLAGVNEKLFF.